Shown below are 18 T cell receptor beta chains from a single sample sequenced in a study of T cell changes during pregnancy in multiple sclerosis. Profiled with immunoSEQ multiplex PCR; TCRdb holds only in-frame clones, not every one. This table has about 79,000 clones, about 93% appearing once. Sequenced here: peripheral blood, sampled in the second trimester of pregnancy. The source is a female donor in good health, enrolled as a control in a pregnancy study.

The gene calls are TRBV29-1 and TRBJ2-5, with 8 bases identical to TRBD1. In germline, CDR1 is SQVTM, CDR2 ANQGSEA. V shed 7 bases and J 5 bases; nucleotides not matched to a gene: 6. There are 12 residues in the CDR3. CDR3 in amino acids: CSAGGLGETQYF. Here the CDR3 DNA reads TGCAGCGCAGGGGGCCTGGGGGAGACCCAGTACTTC.

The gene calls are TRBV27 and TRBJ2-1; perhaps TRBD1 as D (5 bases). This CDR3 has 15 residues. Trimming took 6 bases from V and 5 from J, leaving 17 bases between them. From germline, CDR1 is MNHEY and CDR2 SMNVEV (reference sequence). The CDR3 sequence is CASSHSGWENNEQFF. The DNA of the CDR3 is TGTGCCAGCAGCCATTCAGGGTGGGAAAACAATGAGCAGTTCTTC.

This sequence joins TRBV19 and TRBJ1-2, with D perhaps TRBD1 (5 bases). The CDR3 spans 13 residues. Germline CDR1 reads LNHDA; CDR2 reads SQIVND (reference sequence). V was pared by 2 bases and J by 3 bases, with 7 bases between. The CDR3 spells CASSITGDYGYTF. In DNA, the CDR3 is TGTGCCAGTAGTATAACAGGCGACTATGGCTACACCTTC.

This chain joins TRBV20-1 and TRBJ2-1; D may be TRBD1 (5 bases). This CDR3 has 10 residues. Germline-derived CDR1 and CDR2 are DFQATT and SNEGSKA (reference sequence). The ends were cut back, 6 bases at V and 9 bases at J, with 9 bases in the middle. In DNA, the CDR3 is TGCAGTGCCGACAGAACTGAGCAGTTCTTC. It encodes CSADRTEQFF.

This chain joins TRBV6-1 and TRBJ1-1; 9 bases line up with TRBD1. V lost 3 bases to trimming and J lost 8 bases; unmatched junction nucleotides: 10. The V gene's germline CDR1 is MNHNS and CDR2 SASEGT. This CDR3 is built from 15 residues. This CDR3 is CASSDMRSGTGEAFF. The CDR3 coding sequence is TGTGCCAGCAGTGACATGCGGTCCGGGACAGGGGAAGCTTTCTTT.

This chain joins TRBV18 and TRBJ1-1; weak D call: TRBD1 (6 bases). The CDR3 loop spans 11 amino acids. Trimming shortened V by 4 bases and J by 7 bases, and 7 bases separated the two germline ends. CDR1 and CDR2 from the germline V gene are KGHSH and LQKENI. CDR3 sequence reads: CASSLDSEAFF. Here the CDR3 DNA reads TGTGCCAGCTCACTGGACAGTGAAGCTTTCTTT.

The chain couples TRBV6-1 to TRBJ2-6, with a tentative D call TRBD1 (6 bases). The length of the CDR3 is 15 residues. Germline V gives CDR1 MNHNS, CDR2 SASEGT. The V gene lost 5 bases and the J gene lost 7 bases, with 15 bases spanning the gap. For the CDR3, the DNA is TGTGCCAGCAGTTTCCAGGGGTTGAGAGCCAACGTCCTGACTTTC. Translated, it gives CASSFQGLRANVLTF.

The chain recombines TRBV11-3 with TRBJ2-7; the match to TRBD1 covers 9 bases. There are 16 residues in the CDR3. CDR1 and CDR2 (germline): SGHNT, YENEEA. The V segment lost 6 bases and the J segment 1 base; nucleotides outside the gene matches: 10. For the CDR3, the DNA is TGTGCCAGCAGGCTAATTGGGACAGGGTCTTCCTACGAGCAGTACTTC. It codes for CASRLIGTGSSYEQYF.

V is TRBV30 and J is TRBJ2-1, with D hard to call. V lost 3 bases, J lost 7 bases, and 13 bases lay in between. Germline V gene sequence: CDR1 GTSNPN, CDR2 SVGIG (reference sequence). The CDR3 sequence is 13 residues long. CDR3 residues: CAWSALAWNEQFF. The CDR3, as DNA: TGTGCCTGGAGCGCCCTGGCCTGGAATGAGCAGTTCTTC.

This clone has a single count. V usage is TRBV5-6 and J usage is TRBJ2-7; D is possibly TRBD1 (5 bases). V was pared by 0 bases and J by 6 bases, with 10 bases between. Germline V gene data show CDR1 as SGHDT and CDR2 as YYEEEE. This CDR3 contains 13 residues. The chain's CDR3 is CASSLDRWGEQYF. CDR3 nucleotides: TGTGCCAGCAGCTTGGACAGGTGGGGCGAGCAGTACTTC.

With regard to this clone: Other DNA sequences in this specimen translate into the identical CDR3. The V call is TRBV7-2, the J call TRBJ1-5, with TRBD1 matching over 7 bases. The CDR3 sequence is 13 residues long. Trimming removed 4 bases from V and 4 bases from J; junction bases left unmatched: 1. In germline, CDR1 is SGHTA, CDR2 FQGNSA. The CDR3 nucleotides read TGTGCCAGCAGCTACAGGGGTAATCAGCCCCAGCATTTT. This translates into CASSYRGNQPQHF.

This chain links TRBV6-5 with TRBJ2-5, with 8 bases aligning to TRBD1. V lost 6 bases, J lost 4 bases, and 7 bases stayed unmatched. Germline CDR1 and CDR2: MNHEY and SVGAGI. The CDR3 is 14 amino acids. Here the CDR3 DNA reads TGTGCCAGCAGGACCAGGGGGCCGGTAGAGACCCAGTACTTC. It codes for CASRTRGPVETQYF.

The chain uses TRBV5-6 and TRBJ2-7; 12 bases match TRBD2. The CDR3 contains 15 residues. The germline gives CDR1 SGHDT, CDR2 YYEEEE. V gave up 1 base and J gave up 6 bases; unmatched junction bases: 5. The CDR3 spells CASSLSLAGGLEQYF. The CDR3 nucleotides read TGTGCCAGCAGCTTGTCGCTAGCGGGGGGGCTCGAGCAGTACTTC.

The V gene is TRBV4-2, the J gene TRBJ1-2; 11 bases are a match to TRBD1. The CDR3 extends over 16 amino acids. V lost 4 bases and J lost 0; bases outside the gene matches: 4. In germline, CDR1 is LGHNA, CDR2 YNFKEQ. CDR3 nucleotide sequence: TGTGCCAGCAGCCCACGGGACAGGGGGACTAACTATGGCTACACCTTC. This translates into CASSPRDRGTNYGYTF.

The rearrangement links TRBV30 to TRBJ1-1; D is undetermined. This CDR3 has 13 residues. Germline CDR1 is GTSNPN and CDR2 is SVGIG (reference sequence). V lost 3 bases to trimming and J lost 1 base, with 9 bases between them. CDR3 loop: CAWSRGSNTEAFF. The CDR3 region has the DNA TGTGCCTGGAGCCGGGGATCGAACACTGAAGCTTTCTTT.

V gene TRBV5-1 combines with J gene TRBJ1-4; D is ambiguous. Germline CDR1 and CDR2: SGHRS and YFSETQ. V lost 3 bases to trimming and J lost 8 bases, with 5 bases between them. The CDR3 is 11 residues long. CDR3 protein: CASSYEEKLFF. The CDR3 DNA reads TGCGCCAGCAGCTACGAGGAAAAACTGTTTTTT.

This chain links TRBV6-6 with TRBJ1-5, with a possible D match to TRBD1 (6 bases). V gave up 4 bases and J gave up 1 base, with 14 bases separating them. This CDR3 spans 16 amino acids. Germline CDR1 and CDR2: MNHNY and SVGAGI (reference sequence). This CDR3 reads CASSLVPDRSNQPQHF. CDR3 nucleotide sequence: TGTGCCAGCAGTTTAGTCCCCGACAGGAGCAATCAGCCCCAGCATTTT.

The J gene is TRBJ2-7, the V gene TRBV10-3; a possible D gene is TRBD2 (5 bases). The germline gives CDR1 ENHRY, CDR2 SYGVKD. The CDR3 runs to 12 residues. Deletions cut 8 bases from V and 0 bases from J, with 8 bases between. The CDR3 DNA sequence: TGTGCCATCCAAGCGGACTCCTACGAGCAGTACTTC. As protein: CAIQADSYEQYF.